Below are 23 T cell receptor beta chains sequenced from a single sample in a study of response to subunit inactivated influenza vaccine (dated by TCRdb to 2016 to 2019). The library was obtained by RT-PCR. Sequencing instrument: Illumina HiSeq 2500. The public reads were reprocessed in TCRdb via fastp at Q25 and MiXCR, keeping in-frame beta chains. Each entry is one CDR3 protein sequence, shown with its most common DNA and genes. The sample data list roughly 700,000 distinct CDR3 sequences, and about 14% of these were observed just once. Less than 7% of the sample belongs to the ten largest clones. The sample here was PBMCs from blood, taken around two weeks before vaccination. Source of these receptors: a man aged 50 or older who received an inactivated influenza vaccine. Donor details come from another sample of the same person, matched by shared clones.

This clonotype showed up just a few times. The CDR3 loop is CATESRQGYEQYF. The DNA of the CDR3 is TGTGCCACCGAGTCCCGACAGGGCTACGAGCAGTACTTC. The rearrangement joins TRBV19 to TRBJ2-7, with 7 bases identical to TRBD1. V lost 10 bases and J lost 3; bases outside the gene matches: 9. CDR3 length: 13 amino acids. Germline V gene lookup returns CDR1 LNHDA and CDR2 SQIVND (reference sequence).

The sample holds a few counts of this clonotype. The chain combines TRBV24-1 with TRBJ2-5; TRBD1 matches 7 bases. The germline V gene encodes CDR1 KGHDR and CDR2 SFDVKD. Trimming took 7 bases from V and 2 from J; bases not matched to a gene: 12. The CDR3 is 16 residues long. CDR3 residues: CATSPWTGEGQETQYF. The CDR3 nucleotides read TGTGCCACCAGCCCTTGGACAGGAGAAGGACAAGAGACCCAGTACTTC.

The chain combines TRBV18 with TRBJ2-7; 8 bases fit TRBD1. The CDR3 totals 15 residues. Trimming cost V 4 bases and J 2 bases; bases outside gene matches: 7. Germline V lookup: CDR1 KGHSH, CDR2 LQKENI. CDR3 coding DNA: TGTGCCAGCTCACTAGGACAGGGTTGGGCCTACGAGCAGTACTTC. Protein product: CASSLGQGWAYEQYF.

This clonotype was seen ten or more times. The chain uses TRBV20-1 and TRBJ1-1, with 8 bases that match TRBD1. Per germline, CDR1 DFQATT and CDR2 SNEGSKA (reference sequence). Losses at the gene ends were 0 bases for V and 11 bases for J; bases not matched to a gene: 5. This CDR3 comprises 12 residues. In nucleotides, the CDR3 is TGCAGTGCTAGAGATTCTTACAGGGGGGCTTTCTTT. As protein: CSARDSYRGAFF.

This clonotype was seen a handful of times. The chain combines TRBV6-1 with TRBJ2-2; tentatively, D is TRBD1 (5 bases). This CDR3 spans 17 amino acids. The V end was cut by 4 bases, the J end by 3 bases, with 18 bases between. The germline gives CDR1 MNHNS, CDR2 SASEGT. The CDR3 nucleotides read TGTGCCAGCAGTGCTAGGACGGGCAGGGTGCACACCGGGGAGCTGTTTTTT. Translating gives CASSARTGRVHTGELFF.

The J gene is TRBJ2-7, the V gene TRBV20-1; possibly TRBD1 for D (6 bases). Germline CDR1 is DFQATT and CDR2 is SNEGSKA (reference sequence). V dropped 6 bases and J dropped 6 bases, with 21 bases sitting between them. This CDR3 comprises 14 residues. For the CDR3, the DNA is TGCAGTGCCCTAATAGCGAATGGACAGACCGAGCAGTACTTC. Its protein is CSALIANGQTEQYF.

This clonotype has more than one count but fewer than ten. The chain is built from TRBV12-3 or TRBV12-4 and TRBJ1-4, with D unclear. V was trimmed by 6 bases and J by 0 bases, leaving 11 bases between them. The CDR3 sequence is 15 residues long. The CDR3 DNA sequence: TGTGCCAGCAGGCGCTTCTCCACAACTAATGAAAAACTGTTTTTT. Amino acids: CASRRFSTTNEKLFF.

This clonotype has a count of ten or more. This rearrangement joins TRBV12-3 or TRBV12-4 to TRBJ2-7; TRBD1 matches 10 bases. The CDR3 is made up of 15 amino acids. V was clipped by 6 bases and J by 0 bases; unmatched bases: 5. The CDR3 loop is CASSTRDRGSYEQYF. DNA for the CDR3: TGTGCCAGCAGCACGAGGGACAGGGGCTCCTACGAGCAGTACTTC.

This clonotype was seen only a few times. This chain connects TRBV11-3 to TRBJ2-7, with a tentative D call TRBD2 (5 bases). Trimming pared 2 bases from V and 10 bases from J, leaving 24 bases between. The CDR3 is made up of 16 amino acids. In germline, CDR1 is SGHNT, CDR2 YENEEA. The CDR3 is CASSLSHGVTGGYQYF. As DNA, the CDR3 is TGTGCCAGCAGCTTAAGTCACGGGGTCACTGGCGGTTACCAGTACTTC.

This clonotype was seen a handful of times. This chain uses TRBV2 with TRBJ2-2, with D possibly TRBD2 on 5 matching bases. In germline, CDR1 is SNHLY, CDR2 FYNNEI. V gave up 7 bases and J gave up 7 bases, with 7 bases separating them. The CDR3 runs to 11 residues. The CDR3 DNA sequence: TGTGCCAGCAACGGGGACGGGGAGCTGTTTTTT. Its protein product is CASNGDGELFF.

This clonotype was counted many times. V gene TRBV2 combines with J gene TRBJ2-5, with D perhaps assigned TRBD1 or TRBD2 (5 bases each). V lost 5 bases and J 5 bases, leaving 12 bases between the germline ends. The CDR3 has 13 residues. CDR1 is SNHLY and CDR2 is FYNNEI in the germline V gene. Here the CDR3 reads CASSRGVGETQYF. CDR3 DNA: TGTGCCAGCAGTAGAGGGGTTGGTGAGACCCAGTACTTC.

Many counts were recorded for this clonotype. The gene calls are TRBV28 and TRBJ2-5; 8 bases map to TRBD2. The V gene end was trimmed by 4 bases and the J gene end by 5 bases; junction bases not matched to a gene: 18. The CDR3 extends over 18 amino acids. Per germline, CDR1 MDHEN and CDR2 SYDVKM. CDR3 protein: CASSSPEIRLARGETQYF. CDR3 DNA: TGTGCCAGCAGTTCTCCCGAGATAAGACTAGCGAGGGGCGAGACCCAGTACTTC.

V gene TRBV2 combines with J gene TRBJ2-3; D is unresolved. Trimming took 3 bases from V and 0 from J, leaving 7 bases between them. This CDR3 contains 14 residues. The germline V gene encodes CDR1 SNHLY and CDR2 FYNNEI. CDR3 sequence reads: CASSDPFSTDTQYF. In DNA, the CDR3 is TGTGCCAGCAGTGATCCCTTTAGCACAGATACGCAGTATTTT.

J is TRBJ2-1 and V is TRBV25-1; D remains ambiguous. The CDR3 consists of 16 residues. From germline, CDR1 is MGHDK and CDR2 SYGVNS. The V and J ends lost 1 base and 0 bases respectively, with 10 bases between them. The CDR3 nucleotides read TGTGCCAGCAGTGAATCCGTGCCTAGCTCCTACAATGAGCAGTTCTTC. Translating gives CASSESVPSSYNEQFF.

This clonotype was seen a handful of times. The chain couples TRBV15 to TRBJ1-5; TRBD1 might be the D (5 bases). CDR3 length: 14 residues. Trimming stripped 2 bases from V and 2 bases from J, with 7 bases between. Germline lookup yields CDR1 LNHNV and CDR2 YYDKDF (reference sequence). The CDR3 protein is CATSRQGGNQPQHF. For the CDR3, the DNA is TGTGCCACCAGCAGACAGGGCGGCAATCAGCCCCAGCATTTT.

This clonotype was found a few times. The CDR3 reads CSASPGARIGELFF. The CDR3 bases are TGCAGTGCTAGTCCAGGGGCAAGGATCGGGGAGCTGTTTTTT. This sequence joins TRBV20-1 and TRBJ2-2, with a possible D match to TRBD1 (6 bases). The CDR3 runs 14 residues. The V end was cut by 3 bases, the J end by 7 bases, with 15 bases between. CDR1 and CDR2 from the germline V gene are DFQATT and SNEGSKA (reference sequence).

In this sample, this clonotype turned up a few times. The gene calls are TRBV29-1 and TRBJ1-2; weak D call: TRBD1 (6 bases). V lost 3 bases and J 5 bases, leaving 7 bases between the germline ends. Germline values: CDR1 SQVTM, CDR2 ANQGSEA. This CDR3 spans 11 amino acids. For the CDR3, the DNA is TGCAGCGTTGACAGGGGATATGGCTACACCTTC. This codes for CSVDRGYGYTF.

CDR3 amino acids: CASSDSRGGLYGYTF. CDR3 sequence (DNA): TGTGCCAGCAGTGACTCCCGGGGCGGCCTCTATGGCTACACCTTC. V is TRBV28 and J is TRBJ1-2; tentative D call: TRBD1 (5 bases). Between the trimmed V and J ends, which lost 5 bases and 4 bases, there was a span of 17 bases. Germline V gene data show CDR1 as MDHEN and CDR2 as SYDVKM. CDR3 size: 15 residues.

The V call is TRBV3-1, the J call TRBJ2-4, with a weak D call TRBD2 (5 bases). Germline CDR1 reads LGHDT; CDR2 reads YNNKEL (reference sequence). V was clipped by 4 bases and J by 9 bases, with 16 bases between them. The CDR3 runs to 14 residues. Here the CDR3 DNA reads TGTGCCAGCAGCCCCGGTATGGCCCGGGGCATTCAGTACTTC. Its translation is CASSPGMARGIQYF.

This chain links TRBV4-3 with TRBJ1-2, with D unclear. Germline V gene lookup returns CDR1 LGHNA and CDR2 YSLEER. This CDR3 has 13 residues. V gave up 3 bases and J gave up 7 bases, with 12 bases separating them. CDR3 nucleotide sequence: TGCGCCAGCAGCCAGACTAGGGTCTCTGGCTACACCTTC. Translated, it gives CASSQTRVSGYTF.

In its sample, this clonotype was seen a few times. V and J are TRBV20-1 and TRBJ2-7; TRBD2 is a possible D gene (5 bases). Trimming stripped 0 bases from V and 2 bases from J, with 11 bases between. Germline V gene lookup returns CDR1 DFQATT and CDR2 SNEGSKA (reference sequence). The CDR3 is 14 residues long. The chain's CDR3 is CSARDLVGAYEQYF. CDR3 DNA: TGCAGTGCTAGAGATCTGGTGGGAGCCTACGAGCAGTACTTC.

The V gene is TRBV7-2, the J gene TRBJ2-5; unclear D gene. The CDR3 runs 13 residues. Germline assignment: CDR1 SGHTA and CDR2 FQGNSA. Trimming took off 0 bases at V and 4 bases at J, with 6 bases between the two ends. Written as DNA, the CDR3 is TGTGCCAGCAGCTTAGCGATTACAGAGACCCAGTACTTC. Amino acid sequence: CASSLAITETQYF.

The rearrangement joins TRBV19 to TRBJ2-2; D perhaps matches TRBD2 (5 bases). The CDR3 spans 14 residues. CDR1 is LNHDA and CDR2 is SQIVND in the germline V gene (reference sequence). V was pared by 6 bases and J by 0 bases, with 8 bases between. CDR3 loop: CASRGSTNTGELFF. CDR3 coding DNA: TGTGCCAGTAGGGGGAGTACGAACACCGGGGAGCTGTTTTTT. Based on the CDR3 plus reference TRBV19 and TRBJ2-2, the full variable domain is DGGITQSPKYLFRKEGQNVTLSCEQNLNHDAMYWYRQDPGQGLRLIYYSQIVNDFQKGDIAEGYSVSREKKESFPLTVTSAQKNPTAFYLCASRGSTNTGELFFGEGSRLTVL.